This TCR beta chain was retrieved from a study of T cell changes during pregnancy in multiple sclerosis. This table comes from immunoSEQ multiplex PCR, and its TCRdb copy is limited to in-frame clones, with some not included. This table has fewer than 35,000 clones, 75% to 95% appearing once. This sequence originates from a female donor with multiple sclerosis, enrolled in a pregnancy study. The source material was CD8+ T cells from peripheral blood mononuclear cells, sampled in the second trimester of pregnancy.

DNA for the CDR3: TGTGCCAGTAGTGTGTTTACTAGCGGGAATGAGCAGTTCTTC. This sequence encodes CASSVFTSGNEQFF. The J gene is TRBJ2-1, the V gene TRBV19; TRBD2 matches 9 bases. V shed 5 bases and J 7 bases; nucleotides not matched to a gene: 6. Germline V gene lookup returns CDR1 LNHDA and CDR2 SQIVND (reference sequence). The CDR3 covers 14 residues.